This TCR beta chain was sequenced for a study of response to subunit inactivated influenza vaccine (dated by TCRdb to 2017 to 2018). With regard to the full study: Deep quantitative profiling of the T cell receptor repertoire was used in the study to follow responses to a trivalent subunit inactivated influenza vaccine.

Of note for this clonotype: Its target antigen remains unknown. The input lacks base qualities; no much larger clone sits a single base away.

Library generation was performed with RT-PCR. Reads for this sample came from an Illumina HiSeq 2500. Clones were called with MiXCR by TCRdb after fastp trimmed the public reads at Q25, and only in-frame beta chains were retained. Rows matching on CDR3 protein sequence are summarized as one entry with the most common DNA and genes. The sample profile shows about 570,000 distinct CDR3 sequences; over 9% of them were found once. Around 10% of the sample belongs to the ten largest clones. Compared with germline, V lacks 0 bases and J lacks 15 bases; bases without a gene match: 11. The CDR1 and CDR2 encoded by the germline V gene are WSHSY and SAAADI. The CDR3 runs 14 residues from the cysteine to the phenylalanine. Only the CDR3 DNA stays, 42 bases, in frame from base 1. Overall study results and their limits: It was suggested by the authors that each seasonal influenza vaccination may recruit only a limited number of new T cells.

The same data also contributed to another study, on T cells expressing NK-cell markers. As noted in the second study: TCR beta cDNA libraries were made by 5'RACE template switching that added a universal primer site and unique molecular identifiers. About 8 donors provided sorted CD3+CD56+NKG2C+, CD3+CD56+NKG2C- and CD3+CD56-NKG2C+ T-cell subsets, whose TCR beta-chain repertoires were profiled. Among the eight sequenced donors, only one was HCMV-seronegative, while the other seven were HCMV-seropositive. In several experiments an anti-gammadeltaTCR antibody was added to restrict sorting to alphabetaTCR-expressing T cells. In several donors, the dominant CD3+CD56+NKG2C+ clonotypes were among the top 10 CD8+ clonotypes and accounted for about 1.0-7.0% of CD8+ T cells. Those dominant clonotypes were again the most abundant among CD3+CD56-NKG2C+ cells in a handful of donors, at roughly 28.3-65%. Whether the expanded NKG2C-expressing T cell clones were specific for HCMV antigens was left unclear. The eight sequenced donors were randomly selected healthy volunteers, three men and five women. HCMV serostatus was determined by detecting HCMV-specific IgG in serum with a commercial ELISA kit. Ficoll density gradient centrifugation was used to isolate peripheral blood mononuclear cells from blood. Bulk peripheral blood T-cell repertoires were additionally sequenced from unsorted PBMC for six donors. cDNA synthesis was primed from the TCR beta constant segment and was followed by two successive PCR amplification steps. Sequencing of the libraries produced 2 x 150 bp reads on Illumina HiSeq 2000/2500, MiSeq or NextSeq. Reads were demultiplexed and grouped by UMI with MIGEC, and clonotypes were assembled and quantified with MiTCR. To remove erroneous sequences, TCR cDNA sequences were retained only when supported by two or more reads. The tcR package was used for downstream repertoire analysis, with clonotypes matched between fractions based on CDR3 nucleotide sequence plus V segment. Antigen specificity was annotated against VDJdb with VDJmatch, allowing one amino acid substitution in CDR3.

Recombination connected TRBV10-2 to TRBJ2-1; the junction holds 7 bases that match TRBD2. This sample comprised PBMCs from blood, obtained on the day of vaccination. This clonotype originated in a man in his fifties or sixties who received an inactivated influenza vaccine. Donor details come from another sample of the same person, matched by shared clones. The nucleotide sequence is given as TGCGCCAGCAGTGAGTCGAAAGCGGGGCTGGAAGGGTTCTTC. This gives the protein CASSESKAGLEGFF.